This TCR beta chain was observed in a study of monozygotic twins with inflammatory bowel disease. Overall study results and limits: Patient repertoires may carry noise from differing immunosuppressive treatments. People with IBD had fewer clonotypes in common with others than healthy twins did, especially with disease activity. Those with IBD had lower TCRbeta diversity (inverse Simpson) than their healthy co-twins did.

With roughly 17 and 9 cycles respectively, two nested PCRs were carried out on TCRalpha and TCRbeta cDNA. TCRdb reprocessed the 5' RACE reads and keeps a single row for each CDR3 protein, giving no DNA. This repertoire includes a few hundred thousand distinct CDR3 sequences. As to this clonotype: No antigen is known for it.

CDR1 SGHTA and CDR2 FQGNSA come from the germline V gene. This CDR3 comprises 14 residues. The receptor's source is a human donor with ulcerative colitis or Crohn's disease, or a healthy co-twin of an affected twin (not recorded which). Sequencing was done on a sample of blood. The chain uses TRBV7-2 and TRBJ1-2. The chain's CDR3 is CASSVVRGGYGYTF.